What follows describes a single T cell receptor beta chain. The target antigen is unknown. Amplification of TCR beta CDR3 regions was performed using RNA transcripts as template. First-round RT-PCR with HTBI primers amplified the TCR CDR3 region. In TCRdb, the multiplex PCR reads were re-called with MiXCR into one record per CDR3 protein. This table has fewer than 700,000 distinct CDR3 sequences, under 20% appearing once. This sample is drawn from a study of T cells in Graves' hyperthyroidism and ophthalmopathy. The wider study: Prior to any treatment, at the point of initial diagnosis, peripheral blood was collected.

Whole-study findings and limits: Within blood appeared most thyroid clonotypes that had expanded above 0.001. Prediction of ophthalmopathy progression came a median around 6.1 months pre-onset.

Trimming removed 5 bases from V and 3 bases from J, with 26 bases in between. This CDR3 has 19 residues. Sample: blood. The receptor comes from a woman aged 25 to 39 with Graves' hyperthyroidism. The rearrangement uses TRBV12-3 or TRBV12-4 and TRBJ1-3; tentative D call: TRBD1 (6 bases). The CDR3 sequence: CASSARRDKDRSLGNTIYF. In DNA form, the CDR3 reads TGTGCCAGCAGTGCACGACGAGATAAAGACAGGTCCCTTGGAAACACCATATATTTT.